A single TCR beta chain is shown here with its context. The sample is drawn from a study of patients and donors after allogeneic stem cell transplantation. TCRdb reanalysed the RT-PCR reads using MiXCR and keeps one entry per CDR3 protein. The sample lists 400,000 to 500,000 distinct CDR3 sequences, around 15% occurring once. CDR3 length: 15 residues. The germline V gene has CDR1 SGHNT and CDR2 YENEEA. Trimming took 2 bases from V and 1 from J, leaving 9 bases between them. The chain joins TRBV11-3 to TRBJ1-5; maybe TRBD1 (6 bases). This TCR came from a human donor who was either an allogeneic HSCT recipient or a stem cell or donor lymphocyte infusion donor (not recorded which). It is not recorded whose cells these are; they may come from a transplant donor. The sample comprised blood, either unsorted or a sorted T cell fraction (not recorded which). In nucleotides, the CDR3 is TGTGCCAGCAGCTTAAACGGACAGAGCAATCAGCCCCAGCATTTT. Protein: CASSLNGQSNQPQHF.